This TCR beta chain came from a study of blood T cell repertoires in COVID-19. In germline, CDR1 is LGHNA, CDR2 YNFKEQ. V lost 1 base to trimming and J lost 9 bases; unmatched junction nucleotides: 6. The CDR3 covers 15 residues. This clone showed up just once. As processed by the authors: Counts of nucleated cells, estimated from reference gene primer amplification, were obtained. Libraries were prepared by immunoSEQ multiplex PCR; TCRdb keeps only in-frame clonotypes and omits some of them. V, J and clone size are taken as reported in that table, and D and trimming were inferred from the DNA itself. The repertoire has around 200,000 clones, less than 85% of them found once; the top ten carry roughly 12%.

The TCR sequence derives from a woman aged 45-65 years with acute or convalescent COVID-19. Source material: peripheral blood. V gene TRBV4-2 combines with J gene TRBJ1-3; 10 bases align to TRBD1. This CDR3 reads CASSQVGQGLRTIYF. The CDR3 region has the DNA TGTGCCAGCAGCCAAGTGGGACAGGGGCTACGCACCATATATTTT.